In its sample, the clone carrying this T cell receptor beta chain was seen once. This entry is derived from a study of sequential checkpoint blockade in melanoma. Study-level information: TCRβ was sequenced from DNA of 90 to 95 pretreatment tumors. Roughly 22 patients had matched tumor biopsies before treatment and at week 13 after nivolumab or ipilimumab alone.

Germline V gene data show CDR1 as SQVTM and CDR2 as ANQGSEA. The CDR3 spans 15 residues. The ends were cut back, 3 bases at V and 0 bases at J, with 15 bases in the middle. Assay used: immunoSEQ multiplex PCR; TCRdb lists only in-frame clones, some missing. The table has more than 10,000 clones, 27% seen once. The treatment was: randomized to nivolumab then ipilimumab (arm A) or the reverse (arm B). Patients had received no earlier DNA-damaging chemotherapy. This rearrangement joins TRBV29-1 to TRBJ2-7; weak D call: TRBD2 (6 bases). The sequence came from a human donor with melanoma. The sample was tumor tissue (inferred from file names), taken from a patient given nivolumab and ipilimumab in sequence. DNA of the CDR3: TGCAGCGTTGAGTGGCTTAGCGGCAGCTCCTACGAGCAGTACTTC. This gives the protein CSVEWLSGSSYEQYF.